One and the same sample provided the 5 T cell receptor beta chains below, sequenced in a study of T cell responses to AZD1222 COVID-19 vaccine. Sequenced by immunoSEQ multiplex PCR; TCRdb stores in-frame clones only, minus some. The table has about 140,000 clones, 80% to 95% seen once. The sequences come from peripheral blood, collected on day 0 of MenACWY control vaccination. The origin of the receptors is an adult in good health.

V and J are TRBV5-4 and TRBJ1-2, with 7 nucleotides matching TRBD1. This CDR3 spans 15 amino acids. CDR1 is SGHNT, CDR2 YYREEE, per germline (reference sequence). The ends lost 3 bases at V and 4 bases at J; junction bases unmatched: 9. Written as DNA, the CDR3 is TGTGCCAGCAGCTCGGGGGCAGGGGGTCCCTATGGCTACACCTTC. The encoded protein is CASSSGAGGPYGYTF.

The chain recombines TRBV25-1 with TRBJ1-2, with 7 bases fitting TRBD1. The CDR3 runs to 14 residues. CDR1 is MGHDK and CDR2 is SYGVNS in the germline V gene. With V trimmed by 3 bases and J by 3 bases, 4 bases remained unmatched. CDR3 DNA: TGTGCCAGCAGTGAGGGTGACAGGGACTATGGCTACACCTTC. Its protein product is CASSEGDRDYGYTF.

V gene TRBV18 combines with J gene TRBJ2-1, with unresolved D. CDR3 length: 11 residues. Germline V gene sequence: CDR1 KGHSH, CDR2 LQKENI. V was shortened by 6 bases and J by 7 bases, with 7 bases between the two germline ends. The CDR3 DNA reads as TGTGCCAGCTCTCAAGGGAATGAGCAGTTCTTC. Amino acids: CASSQGNEQFF.

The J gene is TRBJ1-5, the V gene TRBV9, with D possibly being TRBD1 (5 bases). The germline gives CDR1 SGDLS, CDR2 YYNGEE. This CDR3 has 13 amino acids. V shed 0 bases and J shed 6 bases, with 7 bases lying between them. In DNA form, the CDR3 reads TGTGCCAGCAGCGTAGGAGGGACTCAGCCCCAGCATTTT. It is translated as CASSVGGTQPQHF.

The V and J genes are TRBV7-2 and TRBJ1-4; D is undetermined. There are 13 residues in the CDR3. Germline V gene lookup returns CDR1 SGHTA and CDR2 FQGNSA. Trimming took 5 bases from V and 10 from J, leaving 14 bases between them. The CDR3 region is CASSTIEEGKLFF. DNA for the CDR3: TGTGCCAGCAGCACAATCGAGGAGGGAAAACTGTTTTTT.